What follows are 19 T cell receptor beta chains derived from one specimen sequenced in a study of blood T cell repertoires in COVID-19. Generated by immunoSEQ multiplex PCR, the TCRdb table keeps only in-frame clones and is missing some. The sample has roughly 180,000 clones, 80% to 90% seen once. The sequencing input was peripheral blood. These receptors all stem from a man in his sixties with acute or convalescent COVID-19.

The chain employs TRBV10-1 and TRBJ2-6, with a possible D match to TRBD1 (6 bases). Trimming removed 3 bases from V and 4 bases from J, with 19 bases in between. CDR1 WNHNN and CDR2 SYGVQD come from the germline V gene (reference sequence). This CDR3 has 18 residues. The CDR3 protein is CASSEKRNRVTGANVLTF. For the CDR3, the DNA is TGCGCCAGCAGTGAAAAGAGGAACAGGGTCACAGGGGCCAACGTCCTGACTTTC.

This clone was observed once. The chain is built from TRBV5-1 and TRBJ1-6, with 7 bases matching TRBD1. With 3 bases clipped from V and 6 bases from J, the junction kept 9 bases outside the gene matches. Germline loops: CDR1 SGHRS, CDR2 YFSETQ. The CDR3 is 16 residues long. CDR3 region: CASSSDRVGSNSPLHF. The CDR3 DNA reads TGCGCCAGCAGCTCCGACAGGGTTGGAAGTAATTCACCCCTCCACTTT.

The chain links TRBV20-1 to TRBJ1-1, with 7 positions matching TRBD1. The CDR3 length is 13 residues. In germline, CDR1 is DFQATT, CDR2 SNEGSKA (reference sequence). V was clipped by 3 bases and J by 3 bases; unmatched bases: 4. CDR3 sequence (DNA): TGCAGTGCTAGTCCGCAGGGGGACACTGAAGCTTTCTTT. This encodes CSASPQGDTEAFF.

J is TRBJ1-2 and V is TRBV28; 7 bases align to TRBD1. Germline CDR1 MDHEN, CDR2 SYDVKM. The CDR3 covers 18 residues. Unmatched junction bases numbered 20, after V lost 3 bases and J lost 7 bases. Here the CDR3 DNA reads TGTGCCAGCAGTTTCACTCCGACAGGGACTTACCCAACGGGTGGCTACACCTTC. Amino acid sequence: CASSFTPTGTYPTGGYTF.

The CDR3 DNA is TGTGCCAGCAGTTTTCTACTAGCGGGAGGGGGCGAGCAGTACTTC. Amino acids: CASSFLLAGGGEQYF. This chain joins TRBV28 and TRBJ2-7; the match to TRBD2 covers 13 bases. The CDR3 consists of 15 residues. Germline V gene sequence: CDR1 MDHEN, CDR2 SYDVKM. V trimming: 3 bases; J trimming: 6 bases; junction bases outside the gene matches: 5.

This sequence joins TRBV30 and TRBJ2-3; 9 bases map to TRBD2. The CDR3 has 15 amino acids. After removal of 0 bases from V and 9 bases from J, the junction contained 10 bases not matched to a gene. The germline V gene has CDR1 GTSNPN and CDR2 SVGIG (reference sequence). The CDR3 loop reads CAWSVHGGRAETQYF. The CDR3, as DNA: TGTGCCTGGAGTGTACATGGCGGGAGGGCCGAGACGCAGTATTTT.

V usage is TRBV5-1 and J usage is TRBJ2-1; 13 bases fit TRBD2. CDR1 is SGHRS, CDR2 YFSETQ, per germline. The CDR3 has 15 amino acids. The V segment lost 3 bases and the J segment 7 bases; nucleotides outside the gene matches: 4. CDR3 in DNA: TGCGCCAGCAGCTCGGGACTAGCGGGGTTAAATGAGCAGTTCTTC. It yields the protein CASSSGLAGLNEQFF.

The sample holds one count of this clone. The chain has TRBV28 and TRBJ1-1, with 8 bases aligning to TRBD1. There are 15 residues in the CDR3. V gave up 6 bases and J gave up 4 bases; unmatched junction bases: 10. Germline CDR1 and CDR2: MDHEN and SYDVKM. CDR3 sequence (DNA): TGTGCCAGCAGGCTGTCAGGGGGCGCGGGCACTGAAGCTTTCTTT. This encodes CASRLSGGAGTEAFF.

The chain links TRBV28 to TRBJ1-2, with 9 bases aligning to TRBD1. With V trimmed by 3 bases and J by 7 bases, 0 bases remained unmatched. Germline V gene data show CDR1 as MDHEN and CDR2 as SYDVKM. The CDR3 is 12 amino acids. CDR3 coding DNA: TGTGCCAGCAGTTTGACAGGGGGTGGCTACACCTTC. Its protein product is CASSLTGGGYTF.

The rearrangement links TRBV28 to TRBJ2-7; 9 nucleotides align to TRBD2. This CDR3 contains 14 residues. V was pared by 2 bases and J by 1 base, with 0 bases of the junction left unmatched. Germline V CDR1 and CDR2: MDHEN, SYDVKM. The chain's CDR3 is CASSLAGGSYEQYF. The CDR3 nucleotides are TGTGCCAGCAGTTTAGCGGGAGGGTCCTACGAGCAGTACTTC.

This clone has just a few counts. This chain joins TRBV18 and TRBJ2-3; a possible D gene is TRBD1 (6 bases). Trimming took 3 bases from V and 5 from J, leaving 9 bases between them. The length of the CDR3 is 13 residues. Germline loops: CDR1 KGHSH, CDR2 LQKENI. CDR3 DNA sequence: TGTGCCAGCTCACCGGGGACACAAGATACGCAGTATTTT. Its translation is CASSPGTQDTQYF.

This chain uses TRBV28 with TRBJ1-6, with TRBD1 matching over 7 bases. CDR1 MDHEN and CDR2 SYDVKM come from the germline V gene. CDR3 length: 15 amino acids. The V and J ends lost 3 bases and 7 bases, in that order; junction bases with no gene match: 6. CDR3 in amino acids: CASSFEGGRNSPLHF. CDR3 sequence (DNA): TGTGCCAGCAGTTTCGAAGGGGGCAGGAATTCACCCCTCCACTTT. Full variable domain (rest looked up from reference TRBV28 and TRBJ1-6): DVKVTQSSRYLVKRTGEKVFLECVQDMDHENMFWYRQDPGLGLRLIYFSYDVKMKEKGDIPEGYSVSREKKERFSLILESASTNQTSMYLCASSFEGGRNSPLHFGNGTRLTVT.

The genes are TRBV5-1 and TRBJ2-3, with 8 bases aligning to TRBD2. The CDR3 is 17 amino acids. The germline gives CDR1 SGHRS, CDR2 YFSETQ. Trimming at V came to 4 bases and at J to 3 bases, leaving 13 bases not matched to a gene. In DNA, the CDR3 is TGCGCCAGCAGCCTACCAAGTAGCGGGACTGGGACAGATACGCAGTATTTT. Translation: CASSLPSSGTGTDTQYF. Looking up the rest from reference TRBV5-1 and TRBJ2-3 gives the full variable domain: KAGVTQTPRYLIKTRGQQVTLSCSPISGHRSVSWYQQTPGQGLQFLFEYFSETQRNKGNFPGRFSGRQFSNSRSEMNVSTLELGDSALYLCASSLPSSGTGTDTQYFGPGTRLTVL.

The rearrangement joins TRBV5-1 to TRBJ2-7; 14 bases match TRBD2. Looked up from germline, CDR1 is SGHRS and CDR2 is YFSETQ. CDR3 length: 18 residues. Losses at the gene ends were 4 bases for V and 3 bases for J; bases not matched to a gene: 12. The CDR3 loop is CASSKIGTSGRDFYEQYF. Written as DNA, the CDR3 is TGCGCCAGCAGCAAGATAGGGACTAGCGGGAGAGATTTCTACGAGCAGTACTTC.

The J gene is TRBJ2-1, the V gene TRBV15, with a weak D call TRBD2 (6 bases). Trimming left V 0 bases short and J 8 bases short, with 11 bases between. This CDR3 contains 14 residues. Germline-derived CDR1 and CDR2 are LNHNV and YYDKDF (reference sequence). The CDR3 region has the DNA TGTGCCACCAGCAGAGATCTGTCGGGGGATGAGCAGTTCTTC. This translates into CATSRDLSGDEQFF.

The chain carries TRBV27 and TRBJ1-5; D possibly corresponds to TRBD1 (5 bases). The CDR3 sequence is 18 residues long. V dropped 2 bases and J dropped 0 bases, with 17 bases sitting between them. From germline, CDR1 is MNHEY and CDR2 SMNVEV (reference sequence). CDR3 in DNA: TGTGCCAGCAGTTTAAGGGGCAGCCCTTATTATAGCAATCAGCCCCAGCATTTT. Protein: CASSLRGSPYYSNQPQHF.

The chain uses TRBV10-3 and TRBJ1-1, with TRBD1 matching 11 bases. Per the germline V gene, CDR1 is ENHRY and CDR2 is SYGVKD. There are 15 residues in the CDR3. Trimming cost V 7 bases and J 1 base; bases outside gene matches: 5. The DNA for the CDR3 is TGTGCCATCACTTGGGACAGGGGGGCGAACACTGAAGCTTTCTTT. Translation gives CAITWDRGANTEAFF.

The CDR3 bases are TGCAGCGTTTTACAGGGCCCTAATGAAAAACTGTTTTTT. Translating it yields CSVLQGPNEKLFF. The chain uses TRBV29-1 and TRBJ1-4; D may be TRBD1 (6 bases). Per germline, CDR1 SQVTM and CDR2 ANQGSEA. V lost 5 bases and J 3 bases, leaving 10 bases between the germline ends. The CDR3 covers 13 residues.

The chain has TRBV28 and TRBJ2-7, with no clear D. V was shortened by 5 bases and J by 3 bases, with 8 bases between the two germline ends. The CDR3 has 12 amino acids. Germline lookup yields CDR1 MDHEN and CDR2 SYDVKM. DNA of the CDR3: TGTGCCAGCAGTCCTATGCTCTACGAGCAGTACTTC. Residues: CASSPMLYEQYF.